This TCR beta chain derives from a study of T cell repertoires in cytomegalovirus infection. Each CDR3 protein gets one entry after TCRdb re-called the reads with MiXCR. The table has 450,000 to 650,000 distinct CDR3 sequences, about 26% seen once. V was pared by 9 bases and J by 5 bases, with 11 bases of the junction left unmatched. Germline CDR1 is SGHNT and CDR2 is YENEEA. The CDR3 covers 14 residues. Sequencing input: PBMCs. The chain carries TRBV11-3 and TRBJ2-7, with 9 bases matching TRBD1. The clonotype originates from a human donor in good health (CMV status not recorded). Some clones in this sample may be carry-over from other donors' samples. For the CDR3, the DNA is TGTGCCAGTAGACAGGGGGAGGCTACTGACGAGCAGTACGTC. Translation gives CASRQGEATDEQYV.